This T cell receptor (beta chain) comes out of a study of beta chain features in type 1 diabetes. In regard to this clone: Its antigen is unknown.

Broader study findings: There was a moderate but significant shortening of TCRB CDR3s in all four CD4+ subsets of Type 1 diabetes patients. A potential PCR bias toward shorter templates would be equal in patient and control samples.

Trimming took off 4 bases at V and 4 bases at J, with 18 bases between the two ends. Per the germline V gene, CDR1 is SGHRS and CDR2 is YFSETQ. The CDR3 runs to 15 residues. The isolated RNA, all of it, was reverse transcribed, so expressed TCRB transcripts were what got sequenced. Assay: immunoSEQ multiplex PCR; the TCRdb copy retains only in-frame clones and omits some. The table includes some 160,000 clones, 6.5% to 10% detected once. This sequence joins TRBV5-1 and TRBJ2-7; TRBD1 might be the D (6 bases). This TCR derives from a woman aged 18-29 years with type 1 diabetes. The sequencing sample was made of central memory CD4+ T cells from blood. As DNA, the CDR3 is TGCGCCAGCAGCATGGGAAGTGGGGGCGAGTACGAGCAGTACTTC. It encodes CASSMGSGGEYEQYF.